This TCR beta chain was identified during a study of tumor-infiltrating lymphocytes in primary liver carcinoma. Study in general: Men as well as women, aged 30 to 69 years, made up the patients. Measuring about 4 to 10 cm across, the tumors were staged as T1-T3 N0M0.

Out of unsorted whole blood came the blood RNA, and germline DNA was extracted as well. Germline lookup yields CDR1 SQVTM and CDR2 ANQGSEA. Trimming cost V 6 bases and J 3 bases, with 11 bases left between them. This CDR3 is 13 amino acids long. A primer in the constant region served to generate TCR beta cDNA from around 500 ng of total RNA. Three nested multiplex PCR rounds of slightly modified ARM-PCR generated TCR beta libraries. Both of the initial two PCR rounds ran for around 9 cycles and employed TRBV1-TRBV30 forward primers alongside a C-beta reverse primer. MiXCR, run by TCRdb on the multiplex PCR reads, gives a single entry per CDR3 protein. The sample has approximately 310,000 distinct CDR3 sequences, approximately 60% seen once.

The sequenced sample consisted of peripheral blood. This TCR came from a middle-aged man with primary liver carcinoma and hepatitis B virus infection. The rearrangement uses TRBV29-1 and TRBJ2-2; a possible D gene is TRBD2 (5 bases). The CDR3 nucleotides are TGCAGCGTCTCGGGGAGTTACACCGGGGAGCTGTTTTTT. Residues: CSVSGSYTGELFF.